This TCR beta chain derives from a study of CD8 T cells in ankylosing spondylitis. Study-wide findings and caveats: Reportedly, disease-linked clones are significantly enriched in ankylosing spondylitis patients' matched synovial fluid. Within ankylosing spondylitis blood, a TCR beta motif made up of eight or nine highly homologous variants appeared to be characteristic.

The CDR3 is made up of 15 amino acids. V lost 4 bases to trimming and J lost 0 bases, with 10 bases between them. Germline-derived CDR1 and CDR2 are SNHLY and FYNNEI. It was by quantitative 5'-RACE with molecular barcodes that TCR beta libraries were made. TCRdb called the 5' RACE reads again in MiXCR, with one record for every CDR3 protein. Counted here are 670,000 or so distinct CDR3 sequences, over 15% occurring once; the ten biggest clones make up about a fifth. Concerning this clonotype itself: Its cognate antigen is unknown.

The specimen sequenced was blood, either unsorted or a sorted T cell fraction (not recorded which). This chain connects TRBV2 to TRBJ1-5; D unclear. This TCR came from a male donor with ankylosing spondylitis. CDR3 sequence reads: CASSGQFYSNQPQHF. The CDR3 coding sequence is TGTGCCAGCAGTGGTCAATTTTATAGCAATCAGCCCCAGCATTTT.